The present entry profiles one T cell receptor beta chain with its context. The CDR3 has 14 amino acids. V dropped 5 bases and J dropped 4; count of bases not matched to a gene: 4. Germline V gene lookup returns CDR1 SGHNT and CDR2 YYREEE (reference sequence). This entry comes from a study of blood T cell repertoires in COVID-19. Study details: The analysed material was cDNA or gDNA that came from T cells, B-cell-depleted T cells, or PBMCs.

Original methodology: Reference gene primer amplification gave nucleated cell count estimates. Generated by immunoSEQ multiplex PCR, the TCRdb table keeps only in-frame clones and is missing some. V, J and clone size derive from that table, while D and trimming were established from the DNA sequence. The sample shows more than 65,000 clones, 70% to 75% of them seen only once. Sequenced: peripheral blood. This receptor was obtained from a woman aged 70-85 years with acute or convalescent COVID-19. The chain joins TRBV5-4 to TRBJ2-3; 10 bases fit TRBD2. In DNA form, the CDR3 reads TGTGCCAGCAGTTCTAGCGGGGGAGCAGATACGCAGTATTTT. The encoded protein is CASSSSGGADTQYF.